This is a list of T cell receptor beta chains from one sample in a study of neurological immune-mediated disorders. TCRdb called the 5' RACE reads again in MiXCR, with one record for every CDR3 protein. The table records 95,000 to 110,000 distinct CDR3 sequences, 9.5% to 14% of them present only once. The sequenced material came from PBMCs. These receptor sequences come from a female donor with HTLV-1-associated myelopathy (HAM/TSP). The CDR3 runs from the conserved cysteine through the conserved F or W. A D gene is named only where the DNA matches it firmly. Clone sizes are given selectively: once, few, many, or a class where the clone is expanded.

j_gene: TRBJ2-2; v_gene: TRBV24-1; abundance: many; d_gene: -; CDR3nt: TGTGCCACCAGTGATGCGAGACGGCGGGGGCCCGGGGAGCTGTTTTTT; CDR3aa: CATSDARRRGPGELFF
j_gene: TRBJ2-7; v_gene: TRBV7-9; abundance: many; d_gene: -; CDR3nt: TGTGCCAGCAGCTTACGAACAGGGCGCTACGAGCAGTACTTC; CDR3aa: CASSLRTGRYEQYF
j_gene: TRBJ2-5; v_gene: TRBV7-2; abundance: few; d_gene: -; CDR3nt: TGTGCCAGCAGCCCCCACGGGGCAGAGACCCAGTACTTC; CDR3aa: CASSPHGAETQYF
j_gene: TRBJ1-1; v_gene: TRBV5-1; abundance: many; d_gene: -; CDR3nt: TGCGCCAGCAGCTTGGATGGACAGCTGAACACTGAAGCTTTCTTT; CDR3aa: CASSLDGQLNTEAFF
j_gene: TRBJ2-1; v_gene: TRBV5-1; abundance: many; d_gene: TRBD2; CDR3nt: TGCGCCAGCAGCTTGACTAGCGGGTTAGGCCACAATGAGCAGTTCTTC; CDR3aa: CASSLTSGLGHNEQFF
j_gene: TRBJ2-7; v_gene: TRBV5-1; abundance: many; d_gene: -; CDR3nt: TGCGCCAGCAGCTTTGGGAACGAGCAGTACTTC; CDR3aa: CASSFGNEQYF
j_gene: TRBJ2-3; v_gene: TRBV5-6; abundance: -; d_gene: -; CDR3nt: TGTGCCAGCAGCTTACCGGGGGAGAGAACAGATACGCAGTATTTT; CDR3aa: CASSLPGERTDTQYF
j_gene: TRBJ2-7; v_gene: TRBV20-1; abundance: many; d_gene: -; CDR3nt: TGCAGTGCTAGAGCTCGGCGCACCTACGAGCAGTACTTC; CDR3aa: CSARARRTYEQYF
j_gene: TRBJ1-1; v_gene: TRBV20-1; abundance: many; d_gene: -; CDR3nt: TGCAGTGCTAGCGTAGGAGGGAGTGACACTGAAGCTTTCTTT; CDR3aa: CSASVGGSDTEAFF
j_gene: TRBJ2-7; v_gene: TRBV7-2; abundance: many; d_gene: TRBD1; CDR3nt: TGTGCCAGCAGCTTAGGTAGGGGGCCTTTTTACGAGCAGTACTTC; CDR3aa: CASSLGRGPFYEQYF
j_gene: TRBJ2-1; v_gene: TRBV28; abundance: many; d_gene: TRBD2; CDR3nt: TGTGCCAGCAGTTCTAGCGGGCTGTACAATGAGCAGTTCTTC; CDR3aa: CASSSSGLYNEQFF
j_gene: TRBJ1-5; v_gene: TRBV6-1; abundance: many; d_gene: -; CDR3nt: TGTGCCAGCAGTGTGGCGGCCAGCCCCCAGCATTTT; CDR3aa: CASSVAASPQHF
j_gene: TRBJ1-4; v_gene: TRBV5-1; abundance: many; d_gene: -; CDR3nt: TGCGCCAGCAGCAACCTGAGTCTAAGTGAAAAACTGTTTTTT; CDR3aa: CASSNLSLSEKLFF
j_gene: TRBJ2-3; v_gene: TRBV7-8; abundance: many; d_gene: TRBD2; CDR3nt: TGTGCCAGCAGCCAGAGACTAGCGGGGGTTCCCACAGATACGCAGTATTTT; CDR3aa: CASSQRLAGVPTDTQYF
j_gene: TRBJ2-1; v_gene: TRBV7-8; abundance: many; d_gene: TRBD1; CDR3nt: TGTGCCAGCAGCTTGTTCCCGACAGGGCTGAATGAGCAGTTCTTC; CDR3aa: CASSLFPTGLNEQFF
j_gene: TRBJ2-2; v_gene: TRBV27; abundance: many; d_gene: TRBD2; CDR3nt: TGTGCCAGCAGTTCGCAGCGGGGGGGAATTATGGGGGAGCTGTTTTTT; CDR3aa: CASSSQRGGIMGELFF
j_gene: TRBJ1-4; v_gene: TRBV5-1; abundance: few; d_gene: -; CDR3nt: TGCGCCAGCAGCTTGGCGGGGGGAACTAATGAAAAACTGTTTTTT; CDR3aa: CASSLAGGTNEKLFF
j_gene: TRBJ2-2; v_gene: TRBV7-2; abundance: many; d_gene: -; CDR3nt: TGTGCCACAGGGGGAGGTTTGAACACCGGGGAGCTGTTTTTT; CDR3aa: CATGGGLNTGELFF
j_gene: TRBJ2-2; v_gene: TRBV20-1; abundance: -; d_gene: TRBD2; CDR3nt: TGCAGTGCTAAGCGGGGGGGCTATACCGGGGAGCTGTTTTTT; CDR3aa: CSAKRGGYTGELFF
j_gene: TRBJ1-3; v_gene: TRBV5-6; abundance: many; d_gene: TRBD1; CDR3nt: TGTGCCAGCAGCGGACAGGGGGAGACGAGCTCTGGAAACACCATATATTTT; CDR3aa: CASSGQGETSSGNTIYF
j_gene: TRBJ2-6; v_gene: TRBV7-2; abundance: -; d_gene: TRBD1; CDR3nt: TGTGCCAGCAGCTCCGCTTGGAGGACAGGCGAATCTGGGGCCAACGTCCTGACTTTC; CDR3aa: CASSSAWRTGESGANVLTF
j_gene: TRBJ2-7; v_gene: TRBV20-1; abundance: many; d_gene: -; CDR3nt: TGCAGTGCTAGAGAGGCCCGCGCGATCGAGCAGTACTTC; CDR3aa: CSAREARAIEQYF
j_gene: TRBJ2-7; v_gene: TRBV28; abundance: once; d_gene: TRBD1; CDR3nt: TGTGCCAGCACTACCCCCGGGACAGCCTACGAGCAGTACTTC; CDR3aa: CASTTPGTAYEQYF
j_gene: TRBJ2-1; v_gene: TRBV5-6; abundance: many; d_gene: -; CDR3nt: TGTGCCAGCAGCTTGGAAGGACGGGTGACAGACTCGTTCTTC; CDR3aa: CASSLEGRVTDSFF
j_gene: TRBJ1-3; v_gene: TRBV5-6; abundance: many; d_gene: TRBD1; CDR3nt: TGTGCCAGCAGCTTGGCGGCAGGGGGCCCCACTGGAAACACCATATATTTT; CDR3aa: CASSLAAGGPTGNTIYF
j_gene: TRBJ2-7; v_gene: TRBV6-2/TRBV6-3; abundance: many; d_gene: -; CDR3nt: TGTGCCAGCAGTTACTCCCAGGACTACGAGCAGTACTTC; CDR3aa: CASSYSQDYEQYF
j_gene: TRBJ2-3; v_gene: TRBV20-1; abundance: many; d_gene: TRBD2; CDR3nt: TGCAGTGCTACGCCCCCAGCGGGGATGGGAGATACGCAGTATTTT; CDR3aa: CSATPPAGMGDTQYF
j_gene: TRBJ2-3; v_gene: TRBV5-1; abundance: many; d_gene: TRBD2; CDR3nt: TGCGCCAGCAGCTTGCTCACCACCCCCCGGGAGGGCCGCACAGATACGCAGTATTTT; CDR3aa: CASSLLTTPREGRTDTQYF
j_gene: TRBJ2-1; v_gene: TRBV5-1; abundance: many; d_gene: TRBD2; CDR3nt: TGCGCCAGCAGCCCTAGGACTAGCGGGGGAACCGGTAATGAGCAGTTCTTC; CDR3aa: CASSPRTSGGTGNEQFF
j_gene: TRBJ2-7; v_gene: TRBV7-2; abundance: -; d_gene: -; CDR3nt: TGTGCCAGCAGCTCCCGAGGGCCAGAGCAGTACTTC; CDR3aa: CASSSRGPEQYF
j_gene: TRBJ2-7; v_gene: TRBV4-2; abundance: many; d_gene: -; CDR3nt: TGTGCCAGCAGCCAATCGGGTTTCGAGCAGTACTTC; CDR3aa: CASSQSGFEQYF
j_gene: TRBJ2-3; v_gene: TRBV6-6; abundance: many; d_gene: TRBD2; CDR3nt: TGTGCCAGCAGTTACGCTAGCGGGGGGGCAGATACGCAGTATTTT; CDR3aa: CASSYASGGADTQYF
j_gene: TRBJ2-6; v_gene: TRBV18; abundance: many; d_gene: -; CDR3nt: TGTGCCAGCTCACCCCCGGGGGCCAACGTCCTGACTTTC; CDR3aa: CASSPPGANVLTF
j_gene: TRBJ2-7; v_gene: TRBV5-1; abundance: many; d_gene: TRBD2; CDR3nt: TGCGCCAGCAGCTTTCAGCCAGCGGGGACTTTCTACGAGCAGTACTTC; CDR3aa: CASSFQPAGTFYEQYF
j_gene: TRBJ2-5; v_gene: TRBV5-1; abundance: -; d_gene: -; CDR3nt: TGCGCCAGCAGCGCCCGAGGGGGGGCGTCCCGGGAGACCCAGTACTTC; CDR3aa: CASSARGGASRETQYF
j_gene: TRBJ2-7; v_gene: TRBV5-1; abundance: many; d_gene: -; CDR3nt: TGCGCCAGCAGCTTTTCAACAGATACTCTCTCCTACGAGCAGTACTTC; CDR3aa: CASSFSTDTLSYEQYF
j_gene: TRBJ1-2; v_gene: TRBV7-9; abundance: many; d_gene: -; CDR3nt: TGTGCCAGCAGCTCGCCCATGGAGCTGCACTATGGCTACACCTTC; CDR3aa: CASSSPMELHYGYTF
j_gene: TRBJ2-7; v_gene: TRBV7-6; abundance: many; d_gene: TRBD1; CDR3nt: TGTGCCAGCAGCTTAGTCCCGGACAGGACCTACGAGCAGTACTTC; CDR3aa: CASSLVPDRTYEQYF
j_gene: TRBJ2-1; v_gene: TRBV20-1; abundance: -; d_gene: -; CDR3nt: TGCAGTGCTAGAGATCTGTCGGGGAGCTCCTACAATGAGCAGTTCTTC; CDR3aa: CSARDLSGSSYNEQFF
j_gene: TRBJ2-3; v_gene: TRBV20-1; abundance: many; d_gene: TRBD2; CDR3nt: TGCAGTGCCCTGGGACTAGAACGCACAGATACGCAGTATTTT; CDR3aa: CSALGLERTDTQYF
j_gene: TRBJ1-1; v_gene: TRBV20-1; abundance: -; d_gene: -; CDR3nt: TGCAGTGCTAGAGCCAAAACAGGGAACACTGAAGCTTTCTTT; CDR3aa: CSARAKTGNTEAFF
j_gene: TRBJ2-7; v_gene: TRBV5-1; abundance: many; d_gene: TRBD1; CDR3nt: TGCGCCAGCAGCTCGGACAGGGGGGTCCACGAGCAGTACTTC; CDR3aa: CASSSDRGVHEQYF
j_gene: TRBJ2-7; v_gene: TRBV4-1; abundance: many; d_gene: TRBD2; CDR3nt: TGCGCCAGCAGCCCGACTAGCGGGGGGTCCTACGAGCAGTACTTC; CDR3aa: CASSPTSGGSYEQYF
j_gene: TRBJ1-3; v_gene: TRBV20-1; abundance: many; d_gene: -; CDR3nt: TGCAGTGCTAGTAGGGTCTCTGGAAACACCATATATTTT; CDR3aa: CSASRVSGNTIYF
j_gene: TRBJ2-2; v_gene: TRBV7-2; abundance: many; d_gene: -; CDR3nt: TGTGCCAGCACCGTCGGGACCATGCGGAACACCGGGGAGCTGTTTTTT; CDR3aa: CASTVGTMRNTGELFF
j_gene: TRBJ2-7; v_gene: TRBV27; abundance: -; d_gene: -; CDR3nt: TGTGCCAGCAGTCCTGGCATCTACGAGCAGTACTTC; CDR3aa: CASSPGIYEQYF
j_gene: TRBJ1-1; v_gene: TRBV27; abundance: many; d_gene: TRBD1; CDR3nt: TGTGCCAGCAGTCGGACAGGGAGGAACACTGAAGCTTTCTTT; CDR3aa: CASSRTGRNTEAFF
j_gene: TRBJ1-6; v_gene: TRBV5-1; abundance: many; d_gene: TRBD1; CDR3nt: TGCGCCAGCAGCGGGACAGGGGGCGGGTATAATTCACCCCTCCACTTT; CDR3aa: CASSGTGGGYNSPLHF
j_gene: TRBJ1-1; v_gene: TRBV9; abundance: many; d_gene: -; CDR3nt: TGTGCCAGCAGCACCCGCGGGACCAACACTGAAGCTTTCTTT; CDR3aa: CASSTRGTNTEAFF
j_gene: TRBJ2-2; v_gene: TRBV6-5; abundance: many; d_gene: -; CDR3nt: TGTGCCAGCAGGATAGACAGAGCCACCGGGGAGCTGTTTTTT; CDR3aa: CASRIDRATGELFF
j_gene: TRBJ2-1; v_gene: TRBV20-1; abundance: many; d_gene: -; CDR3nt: TGCAGTGCACTAAGGAGGGATGAGCAGTTCTTC; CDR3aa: CSALRRDEQFF
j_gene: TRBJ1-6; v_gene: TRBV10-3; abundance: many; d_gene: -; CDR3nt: TGTGCCATCAGTGAGTCGAAGGCTGGTTTCAACTCCTATAATTCACCCCTCCACTTT; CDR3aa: CAISESKAGFNSYNSPLHF